This T cell receptor (beta chain) was profiled in a study of beta chain features in type 1 diabetes. Study overall: On cell yields, gender and age, patients and healthy donors were similar. Broader study findings: The study found moderately but significantly shorter TCRB CDR3s in all four CD4+ subsets of Type 1 diabetes patients. Compared to healthy donors, patients appeared to have naive, central memory and Treg TCRB repertoires that were more alike.

This CDR3 has 15 amino acids. Germline CDR1 SGHTA, CDR2 FQGTGA. All of the isolated RNA was reverse transcribed, so expressed TCRB transcripts were sequenced. Naive, central memory and regulatory T cell samples averaged about 3.57 million immunoSEQ reads each. Libraries were prepared by immunoSEQ multiplex PCR; TCRdb keeps only in-frame clonotypes and omits some of them. The table has 640,000 or so clones, 13% seen once. Remarks on this clone: Its antigen is undetermined. The junction does not match germline at one end; this may be a read error.

The rearrangement links TRBV7-3 to TRBJ2-1; 7 bases match TRBD1. The source material was naive CD4+ T cells from blood. This receptor was obtained from a man between 18 and 29 years old with type 1 diabetes. The chain's CDR3 is CTSSPGTVSYNEQFF. The CDR3 nucleotides are TGTACCAGCAGCCCCGGGACAGTCTCTTACAATGAGCAGTTCTTC. Variable domain in full (rest from reference TRBV7-3 and TRBJ2-1): GAGVSQTPSNKVTEKGKYVELRCDPISGHTALYWYRQSLGQGPEFLIYFQGTGAADDSGLPNDRFFAVRPEGSVSTLKIQRTERGDSAVYLCTSSPGTVSYNEQFFGPGTRLTVL.